The present T cell receptor (beta chain) was sequenced within a study of molecular identifiers for immune sequencing clone quantification. Study-wide findings and caveats: Identical TCR molecules can share a barcode, and this sharing could underestimate highly expanded clone sizes.

The sample holds a few counts of this clonotype. Its antigen remains unidentified. The CDR3 does not end in the conserved phenylalanine or tryptophan, so this is likely a read error. Germline values: CDR1 DFQATT, CDR2 SNEGSKA (reference sequence). The CDR3 consists of 13 residues. V shed 4 bases, J shed 2 bases, and the junction held 5 bases outside the gene matches. Previously described methods and listed TCR primers were employed for the bulk TCR libraries. TCRdb reprocessed the PCR reads with MiXCR, giving one entry per CDR3 protein. The profile shows roughly 630,000 distinct CDR3 sequences, about 25% of them singletons.

This sequence was found in a human donor in good health. Some libraries in this study had Jurkat cell RNA spiked in. The specimen sequenced was naive CD8+ T cells from blood, with Jurkat cell RNA spiked in. The subset is: FACS-sorted CD8+CD4-CCR7+CD45RA+ naive T cells. This chain joins TRBV20-1 and TRBJ2-7, with TRBD1 identical over 7 bases. The CDR3 DNA sequence: TGCAGTGCTACCTCCGGGACAGCCTACGAGCAGTACTAC. This gives the protein CSATSGTAYEQYY.